A selection of T cell receptor beta chains follows, all from one sample in a study of cytomegalovirus exposure and HLA in healthy donors. Repertoires were generated with immunoSEQ multiplex PCR, while TCRdb's copy carries only in-frame clones and drops some. Among under 150,000 clones listed, about 68% were seen once. Specimen: PBMCs. These receptors originate from a woman aged 40-49 years in good health and CMV-seropositive. Each CDR3 is given without its conserved first and last residue. Fields, in order: clone size, V gene, J gene, CDR3 protein. Where a row states a size, it is once, few, many or the class of an expanded clone; other rows omit it.

NA,TRBV10-1,TRBJ2-3,ARPPGQRTADTQY
NA,TRBV19,TRBJ1-2,ASSEAAWNYGYT
few,TRBV7-3,TRBJ2-1,ASSTTSGGASNEQF
NA,TRBV6-5,TRBJ2-1,ASSYLTGGDEQF
once,TRBV5-4,TRBJ2-5,ASSLGQGEETQY
NA,TRBV5-1,TRBJ1-2,ASSRDSYGYT
NA,TRBV19,TRBJ2-5,ASSIRAGGPLQTQY
NA,TRBV27,TRBJ2-5,ASSLSGTGGFGETQY
NA,TRBV11-3,TRBJ2-2,ASSLGQGDTGELF
NA,TRBV18,TRBJ1-4,ATHGQGANEKLF
NA,TRBV18,TRBJ1-5,ASSPTGARDQPQH
NA,TRBV11-3,TRBJ2-1,ASSLDRSGQGSRQF
NA,TRBV9,TRBJ2-1,VPPSSFRDRDYNEQF
NA,TRBV29-1,TRBJ2-7,SVRGTGALSYEQY
NA,TRBV5-1,TRBJ1-1,ASSMTGGMNTEAF
NA,TRBV5-4,TRBJ2-3,ASSRGSTDTQY
once,TRBV5-4,TRBJ2-2,ASTGQTGELF
NA,TRBV7-9,TRBJ2-1,ASSLRATEQF
few,TRBV9,TRBJ2-1,ASSVGGGAKNEQF
NA,TRBV6-6,TRBJ2-1,ASSWTSGYNEQF
NA,TRBV5-5,TRBJ2-1,ASIQTLGHSYNEQF
NA,TRBV7-3,TRBJ1-1,ASSWTPNTEAF
NA,TRBV11-2,TRBJ2-1,ASCGTGLSVCNEQF
NA,TRBV7-9,TRBJ1-5,ASSFNSDNQPQH
NA,TRBV4-2,TRBJ1-4,ASSSGTGNEKLF
few,TRBV6-1,TRBJ2-7,ASSRYEQY
NA,TRBV5-4,TRBJ2-1,ASSLKDRALYNEQF
NA,TRBV7-9,TRBJ2-7,ASSLGTGFEQY
NA,TRBV5-5,TRBJ2-7,ASSLGGTGVHEQY
NA,TRBV7-7,TRBJ1-3,ASSSDTTGNTIY
once,TRBV7-8,TRBJ2-1,ASSSSISGWNEQF
few,TRBV11-3,TRBJ2-4,ASSLVASRIAKNIQY
NA,TRBV2,TRBJ2-5,ASSYRVRETQY
NA,TRBV30,TRBJ1-5,AWSVREINQPQH